What follows is one TCR beta chain and its context. Its antigen is unidentified. This record comes from a study of cytomegalovirus exposure and HLA in healthy donors. Study results and limitations: In an earlier analysis, about 87% or about 30%: the productive usage of most TCR beta V segments.

The CDR3 spans 13 residues. Per germline, CDR1 MDHEN and CDR2 SYDVKM. The V and J ends lost 6 bases and 4 bases, in that order; junction bases with no gene match: 3. Donors likely had unrecorded immune exposures despite being nominally healthy when sampled. The PCR was carried out with 60 Vbeta primers and 13 Jbeta primers. Assay used: immunoSEQ multiplex PCR; TCRdb lists only in-frame clones, some missing. The sample records 100,000 to 150,000 clones, 60% to 80% being singletons. The V gene is TRBV28, the J gene TRBJ1-1, with 9 bases lining up with TRBD1. The sequenced sample was PBMCs. The TCR sequence derives from a woman in her forties or fifties in good health and CMV-seronegative. CDR3 in DNA: TGTGCCAGCAGGACGACAGGGGGCACTGAAGCTTTCTTT. It encodes CASRTTGGTEAFF.